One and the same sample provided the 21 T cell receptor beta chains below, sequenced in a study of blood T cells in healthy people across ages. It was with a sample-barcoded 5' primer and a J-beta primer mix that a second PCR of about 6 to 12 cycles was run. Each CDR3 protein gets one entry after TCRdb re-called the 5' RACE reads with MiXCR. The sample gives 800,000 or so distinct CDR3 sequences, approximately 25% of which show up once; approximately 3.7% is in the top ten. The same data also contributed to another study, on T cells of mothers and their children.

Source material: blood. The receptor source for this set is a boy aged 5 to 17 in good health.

The CDR3 spells CSASSSSGTGYSPLHF. The CDR3 bases are TGCAGTGCCAGCAGCTCCTCCGGGACAGGGTATTCACCCCTCCACTTT. This chain joins TRBV20-1 and TRBJ1-6, with 9 nucleotides matching TRBD1. The length of the CDR3 is 16 residues. Germline assignment: CDR1 DFQATT and CDR2 SNEGSKA (reference sequence). The J segment lost 8 bases and the V segment lost 6 bases, leaving 14 bases of the junction unmatched.

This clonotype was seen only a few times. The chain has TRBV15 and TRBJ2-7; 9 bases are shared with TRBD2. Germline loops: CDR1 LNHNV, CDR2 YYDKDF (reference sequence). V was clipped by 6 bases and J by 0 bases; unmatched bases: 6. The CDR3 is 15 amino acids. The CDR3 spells CATRHSGGPSYEQYF. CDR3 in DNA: TGTGCCACCAGACATAGCGGGGGCCCCTCCTACGAGCAGTACTTC.

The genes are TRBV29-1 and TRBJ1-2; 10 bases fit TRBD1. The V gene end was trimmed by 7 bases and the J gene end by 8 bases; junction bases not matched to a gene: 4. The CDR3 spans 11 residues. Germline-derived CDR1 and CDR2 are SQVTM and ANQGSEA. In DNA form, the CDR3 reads TGCAGCGGAGGGACAGGGGAAGGCTACACCTTC. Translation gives CSGGTGEGYTF.

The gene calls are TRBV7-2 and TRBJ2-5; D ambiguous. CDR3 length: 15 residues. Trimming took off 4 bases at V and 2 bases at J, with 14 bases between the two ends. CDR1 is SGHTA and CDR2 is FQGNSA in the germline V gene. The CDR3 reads CASSSAATIQETQYF. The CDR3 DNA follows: TGTGCCAGCAGCTCGGCAGCAACGATTCAAGAGACCCAGTACTTC.

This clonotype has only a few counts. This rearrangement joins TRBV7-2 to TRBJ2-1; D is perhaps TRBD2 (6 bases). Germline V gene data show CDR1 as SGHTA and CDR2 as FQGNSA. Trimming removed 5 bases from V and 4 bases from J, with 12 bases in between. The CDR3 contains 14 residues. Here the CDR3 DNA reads TGTGCCAGCAGCCCCGGAGGGTTATACAATGAGCAGTTCTTC. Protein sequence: CASSPGGLYNEQFF.

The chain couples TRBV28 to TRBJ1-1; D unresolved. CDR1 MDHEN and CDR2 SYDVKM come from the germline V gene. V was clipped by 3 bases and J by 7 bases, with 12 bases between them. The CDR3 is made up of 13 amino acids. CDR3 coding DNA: TGTGCCAGCAGTTTCCCGACTTCCCGTGAAGCTTTCTTT. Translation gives CASSFPTSREAFF.

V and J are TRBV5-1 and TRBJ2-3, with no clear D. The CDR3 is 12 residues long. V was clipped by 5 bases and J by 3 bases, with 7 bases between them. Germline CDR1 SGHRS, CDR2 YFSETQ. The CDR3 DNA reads TGCGCCAGCAGGGTCCAGACAGATACGCAGTATTTT. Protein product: CASRVQTDTQYF.

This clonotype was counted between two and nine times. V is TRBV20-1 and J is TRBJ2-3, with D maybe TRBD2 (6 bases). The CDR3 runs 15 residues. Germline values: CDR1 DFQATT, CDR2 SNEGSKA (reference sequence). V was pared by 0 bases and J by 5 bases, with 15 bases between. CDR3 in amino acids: CSARDQRERVDTQYF. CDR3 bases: TGCAGTGCTAGAGATCAGAGGGAGCGGGTAGATACGCAGTATTTT.

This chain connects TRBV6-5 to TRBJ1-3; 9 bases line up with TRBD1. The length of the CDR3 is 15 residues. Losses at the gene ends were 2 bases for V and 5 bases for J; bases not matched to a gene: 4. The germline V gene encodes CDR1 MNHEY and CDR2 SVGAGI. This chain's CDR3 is CASSYLQGARNTIYF. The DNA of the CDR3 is TGTGCCAGCAGTTACCTACAGGGGGCCAGAAACACCATATATTTT.

CDR3 sequence: CARNKGFDGYNEQFF. The CDR3, as DNA: TGTGCCAGAAATAAGGGGTTCGACGGGTACAATGAGCAGTTCTTC. V is TRBV2 and J is TRBJ2-1, with a weak D call TRBD1 (5 bases). The ends were cut back, 9 bases at V and 4 bases at J, with 19 bases in the middle. The germline CDR1 and CDR2 sequences are SNHLY and FYNNEI. CDR3 length equals 15 residues.

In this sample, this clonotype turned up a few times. CDR3 in amino acids: CASSLVAGVNEQYF. CDR3 DNA: TGTGCCAGCAGCTTAGTAGCAGGGGTAAACGAGCAGTACTTC. V usage is TRBV7-2 and J usage is TRBJ2-7, with D maybe TRBD1 (6 bases). The germline V and J ends were trimmed by 1 base and 5 bases, with 12 bases remaining between them. This CDR3 has 14 residues. CDR1 and CDR2 (germline): SGHTA, FQGNSA.

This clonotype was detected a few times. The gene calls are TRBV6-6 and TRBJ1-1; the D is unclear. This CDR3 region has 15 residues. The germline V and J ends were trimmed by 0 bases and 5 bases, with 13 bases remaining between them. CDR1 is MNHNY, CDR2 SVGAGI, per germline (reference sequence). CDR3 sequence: CASSYSFAGGTEAFF. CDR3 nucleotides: TGTGCCAGCAGTTACTCGTTCGCAGGTGGGACTGAAGCTTTCTTT.

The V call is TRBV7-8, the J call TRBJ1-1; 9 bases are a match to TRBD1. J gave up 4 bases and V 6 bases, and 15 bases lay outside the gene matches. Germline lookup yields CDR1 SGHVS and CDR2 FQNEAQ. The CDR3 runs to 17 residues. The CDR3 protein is CASSRTGGASGVTEAFF. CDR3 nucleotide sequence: TGTGCCAGCAGTCGCACAGGGGGCGCTTCGGGCGTCACTGAAGCTTTCTTT.

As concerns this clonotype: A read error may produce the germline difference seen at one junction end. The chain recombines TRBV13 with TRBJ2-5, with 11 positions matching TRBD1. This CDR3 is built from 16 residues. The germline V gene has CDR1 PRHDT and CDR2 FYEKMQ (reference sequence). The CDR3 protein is CASSSRTGGLQEAQYF. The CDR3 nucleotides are TGTGCCAGCAGCTCCCGGACAGGGGGCCTCCAAGAGGCCCAGTACTTC.

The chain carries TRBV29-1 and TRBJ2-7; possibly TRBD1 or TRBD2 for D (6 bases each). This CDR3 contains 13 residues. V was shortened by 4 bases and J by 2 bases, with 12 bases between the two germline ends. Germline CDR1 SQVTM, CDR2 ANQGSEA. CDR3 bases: TGCAGCGTTGCGGCAGGGGAGGCCTACGAGCAGTACTTC. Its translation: CSVAAGEAYEQYF.

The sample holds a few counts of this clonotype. The CDR3 loop reads CASRQGRDNEQFF. CDR3 coding DNA: TGTGCCAGCAGACAGGGTCGCGACAATGAGCAGTTCTTC. The rearrangement links TRBV28 to TRBJ2-1; D is possibly TRBD1 (6 bases). CDR1 is MDHEN, CDR2 SYDVKM, per germline. Trimming took 6 bases from V and 5 from J, leaving 11 bases between them. This CDR3 comprises 13 residues.

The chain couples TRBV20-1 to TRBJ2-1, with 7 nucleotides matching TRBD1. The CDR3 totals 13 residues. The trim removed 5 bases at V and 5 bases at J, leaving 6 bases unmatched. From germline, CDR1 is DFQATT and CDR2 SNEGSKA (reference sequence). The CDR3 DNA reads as TGCAGTGCTCAGGGACAGAGTCACAATGAGCAGTTCTTC. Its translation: CSAQGQSHNEQFF.

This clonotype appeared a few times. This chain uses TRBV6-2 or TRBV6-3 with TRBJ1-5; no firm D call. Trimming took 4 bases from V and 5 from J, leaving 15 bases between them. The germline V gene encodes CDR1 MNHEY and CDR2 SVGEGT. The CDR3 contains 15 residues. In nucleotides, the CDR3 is TGTGCCAGCAGTTTAGTCCTTCCGGAGGATCAGCCCCAGCATTTT. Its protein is CASSLVLPEDQPQHF.

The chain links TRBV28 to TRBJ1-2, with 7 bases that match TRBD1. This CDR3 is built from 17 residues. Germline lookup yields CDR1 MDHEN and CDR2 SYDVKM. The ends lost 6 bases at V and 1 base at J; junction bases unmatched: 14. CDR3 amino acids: CASSFMGLGGHNYGYTF. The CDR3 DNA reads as TGTGCCAGCAGCTTTATGGGACTAGGGGGCCATAACTATGGCTACACCTTC.

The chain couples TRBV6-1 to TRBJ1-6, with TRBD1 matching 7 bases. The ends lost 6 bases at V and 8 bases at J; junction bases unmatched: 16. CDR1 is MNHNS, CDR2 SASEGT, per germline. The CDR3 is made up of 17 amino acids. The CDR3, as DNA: TGTGCCAGCAGCTCGAGACAGGGATTCCTTGGGGATTCACCCCTCCACTTT. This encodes CASSSRQGFLGDSPLHF.

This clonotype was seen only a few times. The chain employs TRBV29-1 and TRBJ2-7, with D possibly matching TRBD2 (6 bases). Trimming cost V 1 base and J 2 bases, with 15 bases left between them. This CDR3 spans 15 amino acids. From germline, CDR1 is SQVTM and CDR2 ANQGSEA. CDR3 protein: CSVEAGWEDTYEQYF. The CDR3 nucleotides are TGCAGCGTTGAAGCGGGGTGGGAGGATACCTACGAGCAGTACTTC.